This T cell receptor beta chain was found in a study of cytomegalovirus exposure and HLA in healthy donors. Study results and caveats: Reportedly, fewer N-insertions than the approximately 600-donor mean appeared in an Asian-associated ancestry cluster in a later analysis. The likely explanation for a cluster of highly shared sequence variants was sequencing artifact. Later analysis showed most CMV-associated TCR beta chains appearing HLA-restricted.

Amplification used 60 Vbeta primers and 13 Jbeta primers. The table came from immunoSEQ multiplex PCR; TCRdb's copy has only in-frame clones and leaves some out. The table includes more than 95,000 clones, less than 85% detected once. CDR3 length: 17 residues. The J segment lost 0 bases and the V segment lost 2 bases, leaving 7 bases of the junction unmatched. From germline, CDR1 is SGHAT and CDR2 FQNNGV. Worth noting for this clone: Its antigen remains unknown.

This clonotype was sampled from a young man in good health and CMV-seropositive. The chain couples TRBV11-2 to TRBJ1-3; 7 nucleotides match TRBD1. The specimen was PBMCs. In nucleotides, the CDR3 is TGTGCCAGCAGCTTACTCCCGGGGACAGCCTCTGGAAACACCATATATTTT. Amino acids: CASSLLPGTASGNTIYF. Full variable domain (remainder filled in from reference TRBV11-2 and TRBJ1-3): EAGVAQSPRYKIIEKRQSVAFWCNPISGHATLYWYQQILGQGPKLLIQFQNNGVVDDSQLPKDRFSAERLKGVDSTLKIQPAKLEDSAVYLCASSLLPGTASGNTIYFGEGSWLTVV.